This TCR beta chain was found in a study of blood T cell repertoires in COVID-19. Losses at the gene ends were 5 bases for V and 8 bases for J; bases not matched to a gene: 3. The length of the CDR3 is 12 residues. CDR1 and CDR2 from the germline V gene are MDHEN and SYDVKM. The method was immunoSEQ multiplex PCR; TCRdb's version includes in-frame clones alone and lacks a portion of them. The table records about 430,000 clones, over 75% of them present only once. The sequencing sample was made of PBMCs or T cells enriched from blood (not recorded which). The J gene is TRBJ1-1, the V gene TRBV28; TRBD1 matches at 9 bases. This clonotype was obtained from a young woman who had been exposed to COVID-19. The DNA for the CDR3 is TGTGCCAGCAGTCTCGGACAGGGGGAAGCTTTCTTT. This translates into CASSLGQGEAFF.